A single sample gave rise to the 2 T cell receptor beta chains below, sequenced in a study of T cell clonotyping in hematopoietic cell transplantation. As for time point: recipient sample about 28 days before transplant, after cytoreduction. Data came from immunoSEQ multiplex PCR; TCRdb stores just in-frame clones and leaves some out. Of 29,000 or so clones listed, about 83% were seen once; the top ten hold roughly 6.8%. The material sequenced was peripheral blood mononuclear cells, taken before stem cell transplant. The receptors derive from a woman in her twenties or thirties with chronic myeloid leukemia. Some clones in this sample may be carry-over from other donors' samples.

The chain couples TRBV5-6 to TRBJ2-6; D is ambiguous. Germline V gives CDR1 SGHDT, CDR2 YYEEEE. The CDR3 has 19 amino acids. The V end lost 4 bases, the J end lost 0 bases, and 20 bases lay between the germline ends. The CDR3 region has the DNA TGTGCCAGCAGCCCCCTGGGTGCAGTACCACGCTCTGGGGCCAACGTCCTGACTTTC. Translated: CASSPLGAVPRSGANVLTF. Full variable domain (missing parts from reference TRBV5-6 and TRBJ2-6): DAGVTQSPTHLIKTRGQQVTLRCSPKSGHDTVSWYQQALGQGPQFIFQYYEEEERQRGNFPDRFSGHQFPNYSSELNVNALLLGDSALYLCASSPLGAVPRSGANVLTFGAGSRLTVL.

The rearrangement joins TRBV6-6 to TRBJ2-7, with D uncertain. Germline V lookup: CDR1 MNHNY, CDR2 SVGAGI (reference sequence). V shed 2 bases and J shed 0 bases, with 8 bases lying between them. This CDR3 spans 14 amino acids. Written as DNA, the CDR3 is TGTGCCAGCAGTTACGGAGAGAGCTCCTACGAGCAGTACTTC. It is translated as CASSYGESSYEQYF.